This entry concerns a single T cell receptor (beta chain). The sample belongs to a study of graft-versus-host responses after intestinal transplantation. Across the study: For about three years after anti-thymocyte globulin induction, all recipients took tacrolimus and steroids.

The V and J ends lost 7 bases and 5 bases respectively, with 14 bases between them. Germline CDR1 and CDR2: SNHLY and FYNNEI. The CDR3 has 13 amino acids. Using immunoSEQ multiplex PCR, the repertoire was profiled, and TCRdb retains in-frame clones only, with some absent. The sample has 35,000 to 45,000 clones, 93% seen once. This chain joins TRBV2 and TRBJ2-5; D remains unclear. This TCR derives from a human patient who received an intestinal transplant, so some T cells may come from the graft donor. Sequenced here: PBMCs, sampled 700 to 850 days after intestinal transplantation. The CDR3 sequence is CASILWLQETQYF. DNA for the CDR3: TGTGCCAGCATTTTGTGGCTTCAGGAGACCCAGTACTTC.